The entry below gives a single T cell receptor (beta chain) sequence along with its context. Its antigen is still unknown. The CDR3 goes on 3 residues after the read ends, and that part is filled in from the germline J gene. This record belongs to a study of T cell clonality in common variable immunodeficiency. Study findings and constraints: CVID patient heterogeneity limited repertoire-clinical complication correlations. T cell subpopulation sequencing would be needed to explain CVID clonality. Reportedly, TCR beta sequences from common variable immunodeficiency showed fewer deletions and N-nucleotide insertions.

Equal genomic DNA amounts from CVID and control samples were sequenced. Assay: immunoSEQ multiplex PCR; the TCRdb copy retains only in-frame clones and omits some. Singletons are absent from the sample, which has roughly 29,000 clones. The V and J ends lost 5 bases and 4 bases respectively, with 11 bases between them. The CDR3 consists of 13 residues. Looked up from germline, CDR1 is LNHDA and CDR2 is SQIVND (reference sequence). This receptor was taken from a person between 18 and 69 years old in good health. This rearrangement joins TRBV19 to TRBJ1-2; a possible D gene is TRBD1 (5 bases). Input material: peripheral blood mononuclear cells. CDR3 DNA, as far as it was read: TGTGCCAGTAGTCCGGGGGAATCCTATGGC. It translates to CASSPGESYG. The whole CDR3 is CASSPGESYGYTF.